These 27 T cell receptor beta chains share one sample of origin, sequenced in a study of response to subunit inactivated influenza vaccine. MiXCR, applied by TCRdb to the RT-PCR reads, yields one record per CDR3 protein. The table shows approximately 230,000 distinct CDR3 sequences, with 12% occurring only once. The sequencing here drew on non-naive T cells sorted from PBMCs, taken 14 to 15 days before vaccination. The receptors stem from a man aged 50 or older who received an inactivated influenza vaccine.

This clonotype was counted at least ten times. The chain employs TRBV7-9 and TRBJ2-5, with TRBD1 matching 9 bases. J lost 9 bases, V lost 5 bases, and 16 bases had no gene match. The CDR3 is made up of 16 amino acids. Germline V lookup: CDR1 SEHNR, CDR2 FQNEAQ (reference sequence). CDR3 loop: CASSAQGQGGPFAQYF. The CDR3 DNA is TGTGCCAGCAGCGCACAGGGACAGGGCGGGCCCTTCGCCCAGTACTTC.

The chain combines TRBV7-9 with TRBJ1-1; D unclear. Trimming cost V 5 bases and J 4 bases, with 14 bases left between them. The germline V gene encodes CDR1 SEHNR and CDR2 FQNEAQ (reference sequence). CDR3 size: 14 residues. The CDR3 here is CASSPPPHGTEAFF. The CDR3 DNA follows: TGTGCCAGCAGCCCCCCACCACACGGCACTGAAGCTTTCTTT.

This clonotype came up many times. The V gene is TRBV6-1, the J gene TRBJ2-1, with 9 positions matching TRBD2. J gave up 4 bases and V 8 bases, and 3 bases lay outside the gene matches. CDR1 and CDR2 from the germline V gene are MNHNS and SASEGT. This CDR3 has 13 residues. CDR3 coding DNA: TGTGCCAGCGGACTAGCGCCTTACAATGAGCAGTTCTTC. Translating gives CASGLAPYNEQFF.

This clonotype turned up a few times. The V and J genes are TRBV2 and TRBJ2-2, with D possibly TRBD1 on 6 matching bases. Looked up from germline, CDR1 is SNHLY and CDR2 is FYNNEI. Trimming took 6 bases from V and 6 from J, leaving 20 bases between them. This CDR3 spans 16 amino acids. The CDR3 region has the DNA TGTGCCAGCAGGGCACAGGGATGGGTCGGCGCCGGGGAGCTGTTTTTT. Protein product: CASRAQGWVGAGELFF.

This clonotype was counted at least ten times. V gene TRBV18 combines with J gene TRBJ2-3, with a tentative D call TRBD1 (6 bases). Germline-derived CDR1 and CDR2 are KGHSH and LQKENI. This CDR3 spans 16 amino acids. Trimming left V 4 bases short and J 1 base short, with 15 bases between. This chain's CDR3 is CASSRTGSGGTDTQYF. The CDR3 DNA follows: TGTGCCAGCTCACGTACAGGGTCAGGTGGCACAGATACGCAGTATTTT.

The table lists this clonotype with many counts. V usage is TRBV20-1 and J usage is TRBJ1-2; 8 nucleotides align to TRBD1. The junction had 5 bases not matched to a gene; V was cut back by 8 bases and J by 3 bases. CDR3 length equals 12 residues. From germline, CDR1 is DFQATT and CDR2 SNEGSKA (reference sequence). This chain's CDR3 is CSSDRGYYGYTF. The CDR3 DNA is TGCAGTTCCGACAGGGGCTACTATGGCTACACCTTC.

This clonotype was counted a few times. This chain joins TRBV9 and TRBJ2-1, with D hard to call. Trimming cost V 4 bases and J 5 bases, with 10 bases left between them. The CDR3 contains 13 residues. Per the germline V gene, CDR1 is SGDLS and CDR2 is YYNGEE. CDR3 protein: CASSYRLHNEQFF. The DNA for the CDR3 is TGTGCCAGCAGCTACCGACTCCACAATGAGCAGTTCTTC.

This clonotype came up a few times. The chain combines TRBV6-2 or TRBV6-3 with TRBJ2-7; D is ambiguous. Trimming stripped 7 bases from V and 5 bases from J, with 15 bases between. CDR3 length equals 13 residues. Per the germline V gene, CDR1 is MNHEY and CDR2 is SVGEGT. This chain's CDR3 is CASMLTFYDEQYF. The CDR3 DNA follows: TGTGCCAGCATGCTAACCTTCTATGACGAGCAGTACTTC.

The V gene is TRBV6-1, the J gene TRBJ2-6, with D possibly matching TRBD1 (5 bases). Germline CDR1 is MNHNS and CDR2 is SASEGT. The V end lost 1 base, the J end lost 1 base, and 5 bases lay between the germline ends. The CDR3 has 15 amino acids. The CDR3 DNA reads as TGTGCCAGCAGTGAAGACAGGTCTGGGGCCAACGTCCTGACTTTC. It is translated as CASSEDRSGANVLTF.

This clonotype was found many times. The chain joins TRBV10-1 to TRBJ1-2; tentatively, D is TRBD1 (5 bases). The ends were cut back, 2 bases at V and 5 bases at J, with 9 bases in the middle. The CDR3 has 13 amino acids. Germline CDR1 and CDR2: WNHNN and SYGVQD (reference sequence). This CDR3 is CASSEGTGYGYTF. The CDR3 nucleotides are TGCGCCAGCAGTGAGGGAACAGGATATGGCTACACCTTC.

The chain combines TRBV20-1 with TRBJ2-1; D may be TRBD1 (7 bases). The CDR3 runs to 14 residues. Trimming took off 5 bases at V and 9 bases at J, with 20 bases between the two ends. Looked up from germline, CDR1 is DFQATT and CDR2 is SNEGSKA (reference sequence). The CDR3 DNA reads TGCAGTGCTGGACGACAGGGTCTAGCGAGTGAGCAGTTCTTC. The encoded protein is CSAGRQGLASEQFF.

There are a few counts of this clonotype. The V call is TRBV30, the J call TRBJ1-2; D gene uncertain. The germline V gene has CDR1 GTSNPN and CDR2 SVGIG (reference sequence). V dropped 4 bases and J dropped 0 bases, with 9 bases sitting between them. The CDR3 consists of 13 residues. CDR3 nucleotides: TGTGCCTGGACTAAACTGTCTAACTATGGCTACACCTTC. The encoded protein is CAWTKLSNYGYTF.

The chain uses TRBV5-1 and TRBJ2-7; D is undetermined. Between the trimmed V and J ends, which lost 0 bases and 5 bases, there was a span of 12 bases. The CDR3 consists of 14 residues. From germline, CDR1 is SGHRS and CDR2 YFSETQ. This chain's CDR3 is CASSLGVVGNEQYF. The DNA for the CDR3 is TGCGCCAGCAGCTTGGGGGTAGTGGGAAACGAGCAGTACTTC.

This sequence joins TRBV9 and TRBJ2-5, with TRBD2 identical over 9 bases. Per germline, CDR1 SGDLS and CDR2 YYNGEE. This CDR3 contains 17 residues. V trimming: 0 bases; J trimming: 5 bases; junction bases outside the gene matches: 11. The CDR3 loop is CASSVASWAGGGETQYF. CDR3 DNA sequence: TGTGCCAGCAGCGTAGCTTCTTGGGCGGGAGGGGGTGAGACCCAGTACTTC.

This chain joins TRBV7-2 and TRBJ2-7; 8 bases fit TRBD1. Germline V lookup: CDR1 SGHTA, CDR2 FQGNSA. This CDR3 has 14 amino acids. With 4 bases clipped from V and 6 bases from J, the junction kept 8 bases outside the gene matches. This CDR3 is CASSYGQGSGEQYF. CDR3 sequence (DNA): TGTGCCAGCAGCTATGGACAGGGATCAGGCGAGCAGTACTTC.

This clonotype turned up a few times. The chain combines TRBV6-1 with TRBJ1-1; D is undetermined. The ends were cut back, 7 bases at V and 1 base at J, with 13 bases in the middle. This CDR3 has 14 amino acids. In germline, CDR1 is MNHNS, CDR2 SASEGT. CDR3 sequence reads: CASTGQAPNTEAFF. The CDR3 DNA follows: TGTGCCAGCACTGGGCAGGCCCCGAACACTGAAGCTTTCTTT.

The chain is built from TRBV7-2 and TRBJ2-7; D remains unclear. Germline loops: CDR1 SGHTA, CDR2 FQGNSA. V lost 1 base and J 6 bases, leaving 13 bases between the germline ends. This CDR3 contains 14 residues. The CDR3 here is CASSLEGAPVEQYF. CDR3 DNA sequence: TGTGCCAGCAGCTTAGAGGGTGCTCCCGTCGAGCAGTACTTC.

This clonotype was found a few times. The rearrangement joins TRBV25-1 to TRBJ1-2, with a weak D call TRBD1 (5 bases). The CDR3 length is 14 residues. The V gene lost 2 bases and the J gene lost 2 bases, with 9 bases spanning the gap. CDR1 and CDR2 from the germline V gene are MGHDK and SYGVNS. CDR3 nucleotide sequence: TGTGCCAGCAGTGAACGCCGGGACAACTATGGCTACACCTTC. Amino acids: CASSERRDNYGYTF.

This clonotype showed up just a few times. V and J are TRBV14 and TRBJ2-7; D not certain. The ends were cut back, 2 bases at V and 6 bases at J, with 8 bases in the middle. This CDR3 has 12 residues. CDR1 and CDR2 from the germline V gene are SGHDN and FVKESK. The CDR3 loop reads CASSQSVGEQYF. In DNA, the CDR3 is TGTGCCAGCAGCCAATCGGTCGGCGAGCAGTACTTC. The variable domain in full, completed from reference TRBV14 and TRBJ2-7, reads EAGVTQFPSHSVIEKGQTVTLRCDPISGHDNLYWYRRVMGKEIKFLLHFVKESKQDESGMPNNRFLAERTGGTYSTLKVQPAELEDSGVYFCASSQSVGEQYFGPGTRLTVT.

This rearrangement joins TRBV30 to TRBJ1-4; D uncertain. This CDR3 comprises 13 residues. Per germline, CDR1 GTSNPN and CDR2 SVGIG (reference sequence). V was pared by 5 bases and J by 7 bases, with 14 bases between. This chain's CDR3 is CAWLTSPGEKLFF. The CDR3 DNA is TGTGCCTGGCTGACTAGTCCGGGTGAAAAACTGTTTTTT.

A few counts support this clonotype. The genes are TRBV4-3 and TRBJ1-1; D is ambiguous. Germline V gives CDR1 LGHNA, CDR2 YSLEER. V was cut by 0 bases and J by 1 base, with 6 bases left in between. The CDR3 runs 14 residues. The CDR3 here is CASSQEGPNTEAFF. As DNA, the CDR3 is TGCGCCAGCAGCCAAGAAGGTCCGAACACTGAAGCTTTCTTT.

This clonotype appeared many times. V and J are TRBV4-3 and TRBJ2-5, with 7 bases that match TRBD1. V gave up 4 bases and J gave up 5 bases; unmatched junction bases: 10. This CDR3 spans 15 amino acids. CDR1 and CDR2 (germline): LGHNA, YSLEER. CDR3 sequence (DNA): TGCGCCAGCAGCCCTCAGACAGGGCTGGGGGAGACCCAGTACTTC. Translating it yields CASSPQTGLGETQYF.

The table lists this clonotype with many counts. The chain carries TRBV29-1 and TRBJ2-3; D remains unclear. The V gene lost 4 bases and the J gene lost 6 bases, with 14 bases spanning the gap. The germline V gene encodes CDR1 SQVTM and CDR2 ANQGSEA. CDR3 length equals 13 residues. In DNA form, the CDR3 reads TGCAGCGTTGGTCGCGTCCGTATGGATACGCAGTATTTT. Translation: CSVGRVRMDTQYF.

The chain links TRBV12-3 or TRBV12-4 to TRBJ2-4, with D possibly TRBD1 on 6 matching bases. Trimming took 10 bases from V and 2 from J, leaving 27 bases between them. This CDR3 has 18 residues. CDR3 in amino acids: CAICLSFRAGASKNIQYF. CDR3 nucleotides: TGTGCCATCTGTTTGTCGTTTCGGGCAGGGGCGTCCAAAAACATTCAGTACTTC.

The table lists this clonotype with a few counts. V and J are TRBV11-2 and TRBJ2-3, with D maybe TRBD2 (6 bases). V was pared by 4 bases and J by 4 bases, with 15 bases between. The CDR3 runs to 15 residues. Germline CDR1 and CDR2: SGHAT and FQNNGV. DNA for the CDR3: TGTGCCAGCAGCTCCAAGCGGGCCGGATCAGATACGCAGTATTTT. Its protein product is CASSSKRAGSDTQYF.

This chain connects TRBV2 to TRBJ2-1; 9 positions agree with TRBD2. The V gene end was trimmed by 8 bases and the J gene end by 10 bases; junction bases not matched to a gene: 9. CDR1 and CDR2 (germline): SNHLY, FYNNEI. The CDR3 consists of 13 residues. Here the CDR3 reads CASSAGGLIEQFF. CDR3 coding DNA: TGTGCCAGCTCTGCGGGAGGGCTTATCGAGCAGTTCTTC.

The sample holds a few counts of this clonotype. The chain recombines TRBV28 with TRBJ2-5, with a possible D match to TRBD2 (6 bases). V was pared by 8 bases and J by 5 bases, with 6 bases between. The CDR3 covers 10 residues. The germline V gene has CDR1 MDHEN and CDR2 SYDVKM. This CDR3 reads CASGRETQYF. CDR3 DNA sequence: TGTGCCAGCGGGAGGGAGACCCAGTACTTC.